Sequencing of this TCR beta chain was carried out in a study of blood T cell repertoires in COVID-19 (dated by TCRdb to about 2020). Broadly, across the study: The collaborator samples originated in the United States, Italy and Spain and spanned the acute and convalescent phases of COVID-19. Where HLA class I and class II types were available, the types were taken from metadata supplied by the sample provider, not from assay-based typing. The samples were drawn from two sources: the first 160 participants of the ongoing ImmuneRACE study, and 1,000 to 1,500 subjects contributed by 6 global collaborators. Subjects who had been exposed to COVID-19, were actively infected with it, or had recovered from it provided the deeply sampled blood TCRbeta repertoires that made up the dataset. A de-identified subject ID, COVID-19 status, age in years and sex were almost always included in the sample metadata. The prospective study material was composed of cDNA or gDNA derived from T cells, B-cell-depleted T cells, or PBMCs. A freely available public database, intended as a resource for researchers studying the immune response to SARS-CoV-2, is where the repertoires were released. Points the paper makes about the study in general: Clinical and demographic metadata were provided uncurated, with the amount varying by source and participant.

One collaborating source in Seattle enrolled patients during active infection and followed them longitudinally through the course of disease. Collaborating institutions collected whole blood in K2EDTA tubes following their own protocols. Collaborator samples were shipped for TCRbeta analysis as frozen whole blood, isolated PBMCs, or DNA extracted from either sample type. Between the V and J ends, shortened by 3 bases and 3 bases respectively, the junction contains 6 bases. From the cysteine up to the phenylalanine, the CDR3 has a length of 13 residues. Of all the DNA, just the CDR3 is kept, 39 bases in frame from base 1. From a lookup of the germline V gene, CDR1 and CDR2 are KGHSH and LQKENI. TCRbeta CDR3 regions were amplified from genomic DNA by means of the immunoSEQ Assay, a bias-controlled multiplex PCR. On the study's bioinformatics: The number of nucleated cells in each sample was estimated from the amplification of reference gene primers within the assay. To quantify the absolute abundance of each unique TCRbeta CDR3 rearrangement, sequence reads were collapsed and filtered. Productive Simpson clonality was computed per sample as the square root of Simpson's diversity index over productive rearrangements. Here the immuneACCESS table is served through TCRdb, limited to in-frame sequences with V and J called. Missing clones are a known gap in these copies; in checked studies unresolved V genes cover under half, and the rest lacks a known reason. V and J calls and clone size are given by that table; D and trimming were obtained from the DNA. This sample comprises some 310,000 clones, almost 90% of them detected only once. The ten largest make up 0.95% to 1.3% of the sample.

For this clone: Its antigen target is currently unknown. Within one base of it there is no much larger clone, and no base qualities were kept.

The source material was peripheral blood. The rearrangement joined TRBV18 to TRBJ2-1; a confident D gene designation cannot be given. The receptor was derived from a woman between 40 and 55 years old with COVID-19, enrolled during active disease. The CDR3 reads as follows: CASSPSNYNEQFF. The sequence in DNA is TGTGCCAGCTCACCGAGCAACTACAATGAGCAGTTCTTC. This CDR3, with the reference TRBV18 and TRBJ2-1 proteins standing in past its ends, gives the full variable domain NAGVMQNPRHLVRRRGQEARLRCSPMKGHSHVYWYRQLPEEGLKFMVYLQKENIIDESGMPKERFSAEFPKEGPSILRIQQVVRGDSAAYFCASSPSNYNEQFFGPGTRLTVL.